The 3 T cell receptor beta chains presented below share a single source sample, sequenced in a study of T cells in Graves' hyperthyroidism and ophthalmopathy. Amplification of TCR beta CDR3 regions used RNA as the template. TCR CDR3 regions were first amplified by RT-PCR with HTBI primers. TCRdb called the multiplex PCR reads again in MiXCR, with one record for every CDR3 protein. This table holds hundreds of thousands of distinct CDR3 sequences, roughly 14% found once. Sequenced material: blood. All receptors come from a woman between 35 and 50 years old with Graves' ophthalmopathy.

This clonotype was recorded many times. The J gene is TRBJ1-2, the V gene TRBV25-1; TRBD1 agrees at 7 bases. The length of the CDR3 is 15 residues. V trimming: 1 base; J trimming: 5 bases; junction bases outside the gene matches: 7. Germline loops: CDR1 MGHDK, CDR2 SYGVNS. The CDR3 is CASSEFNRGRYGYTF. The CDR3 DNA sequence: TGTGCCAGCAGTGAATTTAACAGGGGTCGATATGGCTACACCTTC.

The rearrangement joins TRBV7-2 to TRBJ1-1; possibly TRBD1 for D (5 bases). V lost 6 bases and J lost 1, with 15 bases in between. Looked up from germline, CDR1 is SGHTA and CDR2 is FQGNSA. The CDR3 covers 15 residues. The DNA of the CDR3 is TGTGCCAGCAGGGATACAGGATGGGCGAACACTGAAGCTTTCTTT. Protein product: CASRDTGWANTEAFF.

This clonotype was found many times. It may be a read error: a sequence one base away is much more abundant. The chain joins TRBV12-3 or TRBV12-4 to TRBJ2-7, with 10 bases aligning to TRBD2. With V trimmed by 3 bases and J by 5 bases, 4 bases remained unmatched. This CDR3 has 14 residues. CDR3 in DNA: TGTGCCAGCAGTTTTACGGGGACTAGCGACGAGCAGTACTTC. It yields the protein CASSFTGTSDEQYF.